The 24 T cell receptor beta chains below were found in one sample sequenced in a study of T-cell memory formation after mild COVID-19. One entry per CDR3 protein results from TCRdb running MiXCR on the 5' RACE reads. The sample lists hundreds of thousands of distinct CDR3 sequences, about 20% occurring once. Sample: PBMCs or a T cell subset sorted from them (not recorded which). The receptors shown here come from an adult woman who had mild COVID-19 (a few samples of this study predate the infection). Cell type and time point are not known.

The genes are TRBV7-9 and TRBJ2-5; TRBD1 aligns across 7 bases. Germline V gene sequence: CDR1 SEHNR, CDR2 FQNEAQ (reference sequence). Trimming at V came to 1 base and at J to 5 bases, leaving 7 bases not matched to a gene. This CDR3 spans 15 amino acids. The CDR3 region has the DNA TGTGCCAGCAGCTTAGTCACAGGGGAGTTTGAGACCCAGTACTTC. This encodes CASSLVTGEFETQYF.

The chain links TRBV27 to TRBJ2-7, with 8 bases matching TRBD1. The CDR3 spans 13 residues. Germline V gene sequence: CDR1 MNHEY, CDR2 SMNVEV (reference sequence). V gave up 9 bases and J gave up 6 bases; unmatched junction bases: 10. This chain's CDR3 is CASQRAGGTEQYF. CDR3 coding DNA: TGTGCCAGTCAAAGGGCAGGGGGCACCGAGCAGTACTTC.

This clonotype came up many times. The V call is TRBV5-1, the J call TRBJ2-5; the D gene could be TRBD1 or TRBD2 (5 bases each). Trimming took off 4 bases at V and 1 base at J, with 11 bases between the two ends. This CDR3 comprises 14 residues. CDR1 SGHRS and CDR2 YFSETQ come from the germline V gene. CDR3 in DNA: TGCGCCAGCAGCCCTGGGACCCTCCAAGAGACCCAGTACTTC. As protein: CASSPGTLQETQYF.

This clonotype was seen a handful of times. The V call is TRBV19, the J call TRBJ1-6; perhaps TRBD1 as D (5 bases). The germline V and J ends were trimmed by 3 bases and 7 bases, with 13 bases remaining between them. The CDR3 is made up of 15 amino acids. Germline V gene data show CDR1 as LNHDA and CDR2 as SQIVND (reference sequence). Here the CDR3 reads CASSIKGRKNSPLHF. Here the CDR3 DNA reads TGTGCCAGTAGTATTAAGGGGCGGAAGAATTCACCCCTCCACTTT.

This chain connects TRBV9 to TRBJ2-1; D is perhaps TRBD2 (7 bases). The V and J ends lost 3 bases and 4 bases respectively, with 14 bases between them. Per germline, CDR1 SGDLS and CDR2 YYNGEE. This CDR3 contains 15 residues. CDR3 in amino acids: CASSGGASGYNEQFF. DNA for the CDR3: TGTGCCAGCAGCGGGGGGGCTAGCGGATACAATGAGCAGTTCTTC.

The J gene is TRBJ1-5, the V gene TRBV23-1, with no clear D. TRBV23-1 is an open reading frame, and its role is uncertain. Trimming left V 7 bases short and J 0 bases short, with 13 bases between. This CDR3 has 15 amino acids. As DNA, the CDR3 is TGCGCCAGCACGCACTCTAGATATAGCAATCAGCCCCAGCATTTT. Protein product: CASTHSRYSNQPQHF.

At least ten counts were recorded for this clonotype. This rearrangement joins TRBV3-1 to TRBJ2-3, with 11 bases matching TRBD2. The ends lost 2 bases at V and 0 bases at J; junction bases unmatched: 4. The CDR3 runs 17 residues. From germline, CDR1 is LGHDT and CDR2 YNNKEL (reference sequence). The CDR3 spells CASSQNSGGGSTDTQYF. CDR3 nucleotides: TGTGCCAGCAGCCAAAATAGCGGGGGGGGTAGCACAGATACGCAGTATTTT.

This rearrangement joins TRBV12-3 or TRBV12-4 to TRBJ2-7, with D possibly matching TRBD2 (5 bases). The CDR3 covers 16 residues. Trimming took off 1 base at V and 5 bases at J, with 18 bases between the two ends. The CDR3 here is CASSLDWTSLVHEQYF. CDR3 DNA sequence: TGTGCCAGCAGTTTAGATTGGACTTCCCTAGTCCACGAGCAGTACTTC.

This clonotype was seen a few times. The J gene is TRBJ2-5, the V gene TRBV3-1; the match to TRBD2 covers 11 bases. The CDR3 contains 15 residues. The germline V gene encodes CDR1 LGHDT and CDR2 YNNKEL (reference sequence). The ends lost 8 bases at V and 5 bases at J; junction bases unmatched: 10. CDR3 in amino acids: CASQSGLAGGETQYF. In DNA, the CDR3 is TGTGCCAGCCAGTCCGGACTAGCGGGCGGTGAGACCCAGTACTTC.

This chain connects TRBV7-9 to TRBJ2-5, with D tentatively TRBD2 (6 bases). Germline lookup yields CDR1 SEHNR and CDR2 FQNEAQ (reference sequence). CDR3 length: 15 residues. The V gene lost 5 bases and the J gene lost 7 bases, with 20 bases spanning the gap. DNA for the CDR3: TGTGCCAGCAGCCCCCCGTTGGAGGGAAGGTGGACCCAGTACTTC. Its translation: CASSPPLEGRWTQYF.

This clonotype was counted a few times. The CDR3 DNA follows: TGTGCCAGCAGCTGGGACAGGAGCTACTATGGCTACACCTTC. Protein sequence: CASSWDRSYYGYTF. The chain has TRBV7-2 and TRBJ1-2; 8 bases map to TRBD1. The V gene's germline CDR1 is SGHTA and CDR2 FQGNSA. CDR3 length: 14 residues. Losses at the gene ends were 4 bases for V and 3 bases for J; bases not matched to a gene: 4.

The chain uses TRBV9 and TRBJ2-7; D gene uncertain. Trimming removed 9 bases at V and 5 bases at J, with 21 bases between. The CDR3 runs to 14 residues. The germline V gene encodes CDR1 SGDLS and CDR2 YYNGEE. CDR3 in DNA: TGTGCCATAGACCGCGGACCCAAGAGCAACGAGCAGTACTTC. Its translation is CAIDRGPKSNEQYF.

This clonotype appeared a few times. The chain employs TRBV20-1 and TRBJ2-3; 11 bases are a match to TRBD2. The CDR3 is 16 residues long. The germline V gene has CDR1 DFQATT and CDR2 SNEGSKA (reference sequence). The trim removed 4 bases at V and 8 bases at J, leaving 14 bases unmatched. The CDR3 region is CSAKKTTSGGPLTQYF. In DNA, the CDR3 is TGCAGTGCTAAGAAGACTACTAGCGGGGGCCCTCTTACGCAGTATTTT.

V usage is TRBV7-2 and J usage is TRBJ1-1; 10 bases map to TRBD1. The CDR3 spans 17 residues. Germline V CDR1 and CDR2: SGHTA, FQGNSA. Germline trimming cut 1 base from V and 7 bases from J; bases unmatched to any gene: 12. DNA for the CDR3: TGTGCCAGCAGCTTAGGGGGGACAGGGGCCGGTCAAAATGAAGCTTTCTTT. Its protein product is CASSLGGTGAGQNEAFF.

This clonotype has more than one count but fewer than ten. The chain joins TRBV7-2 to TRBJ2-2, with 10 positions matching TRBD2. CDR1 and CDR2 (germline): SGHTA, FQGNSA. The V segment lost 5 bases and the J segment 4 bases; nucleotides outside the gene matches: 13. The CDR3 has 18 amino acids. CDR3 loop: CASSPRWASGSSTGELFF. The CDR3 nucleotides are TGTGCCAGCAGCCCCCGATGGGCTAGCGGGAGTAGCACCGGGGAGCTGTTTTTT.

This chain links TRBV20-1 with TRBJ2-5; 8 positions agree with TRBD1. Germline V gene lookup returns CDR1 DFQATT and CDR2 SNEGSKA (reference sequence). The CDR3 has 12 residues. Germline trimming cut 4 bases from V and 5 bases from J; bases unmatched to any gene: 3. The CDR3 loop is CSATGGAETQYF. CDR3 DNA: TGCAGTGCTACAGGGGGCGCCGAGACCCAGTACTTC.

CDR3 sequence: CASSYRGLAGVGYNEQFF. CDR3 bases: TGTGCCAGCAGTTACCGCGGACTAGCGGGAGTGGGGTACAATGAGCAGTTCTTC. The chain employs TRBV6-2 or TRBV6-3 and TRBJ2-1; 13 bases agree with TRBD2. The V gene end was trimmed by 2 bases and the J gene end by 4 bases; junction bases not matched to a gene: 8. CDR1 is MNHEY, CDR2 SVGEGT, per germline. The CDR3 contains 18 residues.

The V gene is TRBV15, the J gene TRBJ1-1, with D uncertain. Germline V lookup: CDR1 LNHNV, CDR2 YYDKDF (reference sequence). V lost 0 bases, J lost 2 bases, and 10 bases lay in between. This CDR3 contains 15 residues. Here the CDR3 DNA reads TGTGCCACCAGCAGAGATTTTCTCGGAAACACTGAAGCTTTCTTT. Residues: CATSRDFLGNTEAFF.

This clonotype was counted once. The V and J genes are TRBV6-6 and TRBJ2-5; no clear D. The V end was cut by 5 bases, the J end by 4 bases, with 11 bases between. This CDR3 has 13 residues. Germline loops: CDR1 MNHNY, CDR2 SVGAGI (reference sequence). CDR3 in DNA: TGTGCCAGCAGTCGCTCGGTAAGAGAGACCCAGTACTTC. The encoded protein is CASSRSVRETQYF.

Notes on this clonotype: The junction shows a germline mismatch at one end, possibly a read error. V gene TRBV19 combines with J gene TRBJ1-5; D may be TRBD1 (6 bases). In germline, CDR1 is LNHDA, CDR2 SQIVND (reference sequence). The CDR3 extends over 15 amino acids. The CDR3 nucleotides are TGTGCCAGTAGTATCATGGGGGCGAGCAATAAGCCCCAGCATTTT. It is translated as CASSIMGASNKPQHF.

This clonotype was picked up a small number of times. The rearrangement links TRBV7-9 to TRBJ2-2, with 11 bases identical to TRBD2. J was trimmed by 4 bases and V by 6 bases; bases with no gene match: 7. Germline loops: CDR1 SEHNR, CDR2 FQNEAQ (reference sequence). The CDR3 has 16 residues. The CDR3 sequence is CASSHAGTSGTGELFF. In DNA form, the CDR3 reads TGTGCCAGCAGTCATGCCGGGACTAGCGGCACCGGGGAGCTGTTTTTT. Combining the CDR3 with reference TRBV7-9 and TRBJ2-2 gives the whole variable domain DTGVSQNPRHKITKRGQNVTFRCDPISEHNRLYWYRQTLGQGPEFLTYFQNEAQLEKSRLLSDRFSAERPKGSFSTLEIQRTEQGDSAMYLCASSHAGTSGTGELFFGEGSRLTVL.

This clonotype was picked up a small number of times. V gene TRBV6-5 combines with J gene TRBJ1-1; no clear D. V was pared by 0 bases and J by 0 bases, with 8 bases between. Looked up from germline, CDR1 is MNHEY and CDR2 is SVGAGI. The CDR3 contains 15 residues. The CDR3: CASSYSWQMNTEAFF. The CDR3 DNA reads as TGTGCCAGCAGTTACTCGTGGCAGATGAACACTGAAGCTTTCTTT.

The rearrangement uses TRBV4-3 and TRBJ1-3; no firm D call. The germline gives CDR1 LGHNA, CDR2 YSLEER. This CDR3 is built from 14 residues. V was pared by 0 bases and J by 10 bases, with 13 bases between. The CDR3 region is CASSQERIARTIYF. Written as DNA, the CDR3 is TGCGCCAGCAGCCAAGAGCGGATTGCCCGGACCATATATTTT.

The chain recombines TRBV9 with TRBJ2-5; maybe TRBD1 (5 bases). The CDR3 has 16 amino acids. The germline V gene encodes CDR1 SGDLS and CDR2 YYNGEE. The germline V and J ends were trimmed by 0 bases and 5 bases, with 17 bases remaining between them. In DNA form, the CDR3 reads TGTGCCAGCAGCGTAGCCGGGTCAGGGCTTCGGGAGACCCAGTACTTC. Translated: CASSVAGSGLRETQYF.